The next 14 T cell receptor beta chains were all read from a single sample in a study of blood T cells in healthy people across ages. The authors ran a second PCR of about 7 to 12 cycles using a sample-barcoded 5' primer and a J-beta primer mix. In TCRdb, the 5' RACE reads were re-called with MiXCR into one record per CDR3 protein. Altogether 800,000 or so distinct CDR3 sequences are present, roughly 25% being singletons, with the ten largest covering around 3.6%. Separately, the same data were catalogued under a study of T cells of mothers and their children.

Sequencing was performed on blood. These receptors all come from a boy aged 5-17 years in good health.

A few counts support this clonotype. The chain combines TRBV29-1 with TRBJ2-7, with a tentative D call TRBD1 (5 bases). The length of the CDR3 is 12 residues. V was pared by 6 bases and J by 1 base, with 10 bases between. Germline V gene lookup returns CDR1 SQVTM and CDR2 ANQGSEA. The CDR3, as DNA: TGCAGCGTCATGACAGAGTCCTACGAGCAGTACTTC. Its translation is CSVMTESYEQYF.

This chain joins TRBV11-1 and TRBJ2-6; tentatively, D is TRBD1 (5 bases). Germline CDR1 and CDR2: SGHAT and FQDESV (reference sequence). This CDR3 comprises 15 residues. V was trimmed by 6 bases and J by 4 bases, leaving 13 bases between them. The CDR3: CASSFSGPGANVLTF. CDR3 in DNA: TGTGCCAGCAGTTTCTCAGGGCCCGGGGCCAACGTCCTGACTTTC. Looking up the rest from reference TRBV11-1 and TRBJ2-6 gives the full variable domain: EAEVAQSPRYKITEKSQAVAFWCDPISGHATLYWYRQILGQGPELLVQFQDESVVDDSQLPKDRFSAERLKGVDSTLKIQPAELGDSAMYLCASSFSGPGANVLTFGAGSRLTVL.

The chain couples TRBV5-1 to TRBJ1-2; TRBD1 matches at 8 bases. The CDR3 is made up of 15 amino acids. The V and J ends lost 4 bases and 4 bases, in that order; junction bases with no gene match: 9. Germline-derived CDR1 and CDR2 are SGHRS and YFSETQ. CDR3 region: CASSGYGQGSYGYTF. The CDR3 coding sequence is TGCGCCAGCAGCGGATACGGACAGGGCAGCTATGGCTACACCTTC.

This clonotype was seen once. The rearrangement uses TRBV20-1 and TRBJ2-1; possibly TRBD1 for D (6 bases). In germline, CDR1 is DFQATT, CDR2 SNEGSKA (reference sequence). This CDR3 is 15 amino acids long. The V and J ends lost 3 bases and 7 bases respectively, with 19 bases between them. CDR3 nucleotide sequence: TGCAGTGCTAGCGGTTCAGGACAGAGGTGGAATGAGCAGTTCTTC. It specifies CSASGSGQRWNEQFF.

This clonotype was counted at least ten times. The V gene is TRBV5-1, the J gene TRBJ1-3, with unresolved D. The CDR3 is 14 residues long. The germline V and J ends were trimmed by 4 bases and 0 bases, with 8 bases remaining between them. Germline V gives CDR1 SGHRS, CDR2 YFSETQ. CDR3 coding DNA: TGCGCCAGCAGCGACGGTAGCTCTGGAAACACCATATATTTT. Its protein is CASSDGSSGNTIYF.

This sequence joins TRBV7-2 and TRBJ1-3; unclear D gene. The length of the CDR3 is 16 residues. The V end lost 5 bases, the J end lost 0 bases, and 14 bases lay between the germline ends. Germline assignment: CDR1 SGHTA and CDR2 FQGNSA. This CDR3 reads CASSLTGRISGNTIYF. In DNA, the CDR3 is TGTGCCAGCAGCCTTACCGGACGGATCTCTGGAAACACCATATATTTT. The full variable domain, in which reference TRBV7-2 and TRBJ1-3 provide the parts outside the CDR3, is GAGVSQSPSNKVTEKGKDVELRCDPISGHTALYWYRQSLGQGLEFLIYFQGNSAPDKSGLPSDRFSAERTGGSVSTLTIQRTQQEDSAVYLCASSLTGRISGNTIYFGEGSWLTVV.

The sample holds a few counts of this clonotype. The CDR3 nucleotides are TGCAGTGCTAGAGATTGGGGTAGGGACCCCACAGATACGCAGTATTTT. Translation gives CSARDWGRDPTDTQYF. The V and J genes are TRBV20-1 and TRBJ2-3; D may match TRBD1 or TRBD2 (5 bases each). The CDR3 is 16 residues long. Trimming pared 0 bases from V and 2 bases from J, leaving 15 bases between. Per the germline V gene, CDR1 is DFQATT and CDR2 is SNEGSKA (reference sequence).

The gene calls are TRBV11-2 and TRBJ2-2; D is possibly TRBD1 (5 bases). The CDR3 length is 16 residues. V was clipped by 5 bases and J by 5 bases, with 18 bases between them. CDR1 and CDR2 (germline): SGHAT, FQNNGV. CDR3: CASSQRPQGDTGELFF. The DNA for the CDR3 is TGTGCCAGCAGCCAGAGGCCACAAGGGGATACCGGGGAGCTGTTTTTT.

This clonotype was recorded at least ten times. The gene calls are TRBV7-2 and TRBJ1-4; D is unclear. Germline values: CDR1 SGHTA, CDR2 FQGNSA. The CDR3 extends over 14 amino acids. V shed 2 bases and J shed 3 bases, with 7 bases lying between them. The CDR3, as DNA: TGTGCCAGCAGCTTAACGATATCTAATGAAAAACTGTTTTTT. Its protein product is CASSLTISNEKLFF.

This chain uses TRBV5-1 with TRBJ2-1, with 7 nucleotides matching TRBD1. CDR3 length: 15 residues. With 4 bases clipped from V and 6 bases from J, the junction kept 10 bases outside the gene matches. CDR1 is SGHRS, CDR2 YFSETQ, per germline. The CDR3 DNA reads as TGCGCCAGCAGCCCACAGGGGAATTCGATCAATGAGCAGTTCTTC. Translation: CASSPQGNSINEQFF.

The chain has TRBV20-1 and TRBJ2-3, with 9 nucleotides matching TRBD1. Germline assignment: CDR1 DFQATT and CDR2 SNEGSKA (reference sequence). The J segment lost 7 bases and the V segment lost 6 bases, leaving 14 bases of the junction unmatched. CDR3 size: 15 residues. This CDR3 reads CSATIPGQGSYTQYF. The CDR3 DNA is TGCAGTGCAACTATTCCGGGACAGGGAAGTTATACGCAGTATTTT.

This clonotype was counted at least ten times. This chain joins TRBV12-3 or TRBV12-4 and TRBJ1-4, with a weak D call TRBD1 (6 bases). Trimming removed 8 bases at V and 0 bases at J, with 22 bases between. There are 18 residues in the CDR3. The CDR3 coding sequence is TGTGCCAGCGGGGAGTCCAGGGGAATACCCGCAACTAATGAAAAACTGTTTTTT. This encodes CASGESRGIPATNEKLFF.

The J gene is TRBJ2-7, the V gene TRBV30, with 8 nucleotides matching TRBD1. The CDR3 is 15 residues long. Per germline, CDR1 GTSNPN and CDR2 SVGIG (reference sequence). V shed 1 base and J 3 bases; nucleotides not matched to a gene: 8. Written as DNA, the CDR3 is TGTGCCTGGAGTGATCAGGGGGCCTCGATCTACGAGCAGTACTTC. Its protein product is CAWSDQGASIYEQYF.

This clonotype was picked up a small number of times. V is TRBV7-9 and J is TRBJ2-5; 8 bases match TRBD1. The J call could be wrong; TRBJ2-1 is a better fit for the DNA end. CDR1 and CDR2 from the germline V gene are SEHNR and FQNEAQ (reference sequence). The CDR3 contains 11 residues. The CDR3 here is CASSDGTGQFF. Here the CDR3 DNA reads TGTGCCAGCAGCGACGGGACAGGGCAGTTCTTC.